What follows is one T cell receptor beta chain and its context. Antigen: not known. The germline CDR1 and CDR2 sequences are PRHDT and FYEKMQ (reference sequence). This CDR3 has 16 amino acids. The V end lost 2 bases, the J end lost 4 bases, and 15 bases lay between the germline ends. These data belong to a study of cytomegalovirus exposure and HLA in healthy donors. Study outcomes and limitations: Later analysis reportedly placed an Asian-associated ancestry cluster below the roughly 700-donor mean in N-insertions. With later analysis, a missense DCLRE1C variant became linked to TCR beta V- and J-gene trimming. The authors judged a highly shared variant cluster likely a sequencing artifact. Some TCR beta chains (approximately 180 of them) were listed as cytomegalovirus-associated.

The PCR used 60 Vbeta and 13 Jbeta primers. Sequenced by immunoSEQ multiplex PCR; TCRdb stores in-frame clones only, minus some. The table has approximately 150,000 clones, roughly 80% seen once. This sequence joins TRBV13 and TRBJ2-1; D might be TRBD2 (7 bases). Material: PBMCs. This TCR derives from a woman aged 45-65 years in good health and CMV-seronegative. The CDR3 DNA is TGTGCCAGCAGCTTATTGCGGGGAGGGGGGTACAATGAGCAGTTCTTC. Translation gives CASSLLRGGGYNEQFF. The full variable domain, completed using reference TRBV13 and TRBJ2-1, is AAGVIQSPRHLIKEKRETATLKCYPIPRHDTVYWYQQGPGQDPQFLISFYEKMQSDKGSIPDRFSAQQFSDYHSELNMSSLELGDSALYFCASSLLRGGGYNEQFFGPGTRLTVL.